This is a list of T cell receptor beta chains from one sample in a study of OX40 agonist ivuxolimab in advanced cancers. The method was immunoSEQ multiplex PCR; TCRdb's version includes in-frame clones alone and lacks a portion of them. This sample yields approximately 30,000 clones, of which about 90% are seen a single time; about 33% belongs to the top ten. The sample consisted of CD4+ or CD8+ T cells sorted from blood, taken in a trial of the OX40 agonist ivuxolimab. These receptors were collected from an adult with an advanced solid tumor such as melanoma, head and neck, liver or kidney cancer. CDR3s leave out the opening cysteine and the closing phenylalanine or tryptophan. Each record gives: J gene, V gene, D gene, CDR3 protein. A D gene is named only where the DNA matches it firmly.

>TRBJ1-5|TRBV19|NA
ASSIEVELNQPQH
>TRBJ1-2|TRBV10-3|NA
AITAKFGDGYT
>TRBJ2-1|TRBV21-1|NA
ASSKGSGGVHEQF
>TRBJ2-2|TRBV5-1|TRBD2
ASSLAEARDTGELF
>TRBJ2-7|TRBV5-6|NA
ASSLDPGEQY
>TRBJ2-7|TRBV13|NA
ASSPGSGTYEQY
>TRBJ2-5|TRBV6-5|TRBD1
ASSYTPGQGETQY
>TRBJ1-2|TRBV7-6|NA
ASSPRPGRGSEGYT
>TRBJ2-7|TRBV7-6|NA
ASSQTPGEGEQY
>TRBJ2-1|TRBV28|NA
ASSLFSTYNEQF